This T cell receptor (beta chain) was sequenced in a study of naive and memory T cell subsets (dated by TCRdb to 2016 to 2017). General notes on the study: According to the figure summarizing the samples, there were some 10 blood donors, 7 tuberculin skin test biopsies and 3 saline control biopsies. Skin biopsies were taken from tuberculin skin test sites or from saline-injected control sites and were processed for RNA extraction as described before. PCR2 was typically performed as a SYBR Green qPCR that was stopped at a set threshold, although end-point PCR (about 6 cycles) could be used instead for low-input samples. Here is what the overall study found, with its caveats: The paper did not give details on skin biopsy collection and RNA processing but referred to earlier studies for those details. The RNA-based method was acknowledged as potentially sensitive to TCR transcript changes with T cell activation and differentiation. TCR sequences were reportedly obtained from both types of skin biopsy, with many more TCRs found at tuberculin skin test sites.

The library was produced with UMI-ligation and nested PCR. The ligated cDNA was amplified in four rounds of PCR with nested alpha and beta constant region primers together with the SP2 primer. For the blood and skin samples, TCR RNA was reverse transcribed with SuperScript IV using primers for the alpha and beta constant regions. An oligonucleotide carrying the Illumina SP2 primer and a UMI was ligated to the 3' end of the cDNA by means of T4 RNA ligase 1. The 12-nucleotide UMI consisted of two random hexamers with an eight-base spacer between the hexamers to prevent hairpin formation. From the second PCR onward, TCR alpha and beta chain libraries were processed separately, and dual indexing was applied for multiplexing. After pooling, the indexed libraries were analyzed by capillary electrophoresis and sequenced on either an Illumina MiSeq or NextSeq. PhiX DNA at roughly 4.5-7.5% was added to the libraries to raise base diversity and improve cluster recognition. The study's processing was this. UMIs were extracted from read 2 by Demultiplexor and combined with the TCR sequence from read 1, and reads were split according to sample indices. V and J genes and V-J junctions were identified by Decombinator, and each TCR was assigned a five-part identifier that included V and J deletions. Collapsinator relied on UMIs to correct both sequencing errors and PCR amplification heterogeneity, producing a UMI-based abundance for each TCR. Identifiers were converted to nucleotide sequence by CDR3Translator and translated to amino acids, and CDR3 regions were extracted on the basis of terminal motifs. After normalization to the amount of input RNA, the error-corrected alpha and beta TCR counts from blood and from skin were compared. TCRdb reprocessing: public reads trimmed at Q25 with fastp, clones called with MiXCR, in-frame beta chains kept. Rows matching on CDR3 protein sequence are summarized as one entry with the most common DNA and genes. None of the V and J calls come from the authors' own analysis; TCRdb made them. The sample profile shows several hundred distinct CDR3 sequences; around 3.4% of them were found once. The top ten clonotypes cover about 19% of the sample.

The study described a robust, sensitive protocol for amplifying, sequencing and analyzing TCRs, using 3' ligation of a UMI-containing oligonucleotide to TCR cDNA. Total RNA was treated with RQ1 DNase, without cell sorting, prior to reverse transcription, with an input of roughly 1 to 1000 ng being targeted. Libraries were prepared from skin biopsies and whole blood to test how robust the pipeline was in samples where T cells are a minority population. This clonotype is medium-sized (0.01 to 0.1%) in its sample. Its specific antigen is unknown. No per-base quality is available; no much larger clone lies one base away. This specimen was skin, taken from a tuberculin skin test site or a saline-injected site (not recorded which). This clonotype was obtained from an adult in good health.

The encoded CDR3 is CASSLSEGSSGNTIYF. Here is the DNA: TGTGCCAGCAGCTTATCGGAAGGAAGCTCTGGAAACACCATATATTTT. The sequence is built from TRBV7-9 and TRBJ1-3, with the identity of the D gene unclear. CDR3 length: 16 amino acids, cysteine to phenylalanine. Kept here is only the CDR3 DNA, which spans 48 bases and is read in frame from base 1. Via the germline V gene (reference sequence), CDR1 is SEHNR and CDR2 FQNEAQ. Between the V and J ends, shortened by 2 bases and 0 bases respectively, the junction contains 11 bases.